A single sample gave rise to the 27 T cell receptor beta chains below, sequenced in a study of control samples from healthy donors and cancer patients. Libraries were prepared by immunoSEQ multiplex PCR; TCRdb keeps only in-frame clonotypes and omits some of them. The sample holds tens of thousands of clones, 91% seen once. Sequenced: blood. Receptors originate from a man aged 50-59 years in good health.

The genes are TRBV5-1 and TRBJ1-2; 10 bases agree with TRBD1. The V and J ends lost 4 bases and 6 bases, in that order; junction bases with no gene match: 9. Germline CDR1 reads SGHRS; CDR2 reads YFSETQ. CDR3 length: 15 residues. The CDR3 loop reads CASSTYLDRGDGYTF. The CDR3, as DNA: TGCGCCAGCAGCACCTACCTGGACAGGGGGGATGGCTACACCTTC.

CDR3 in DNA: TGTGCCAGCAGCTTCTCGACTAGCGGGCTCTTAGATACGCAGTATTTT. It encodes CASSFSTSGLLDTQYF. This chain joins TRBV9 and TRBJ2-3; 10 nucleotides align to TRBD2. Germline-derived CDR1 and CDR2 are SGDLS and YYNGEE. The CDR3 has 16 residues. With 4 bases clipped from V and 5 bases from J, the junction kept 10 bases outside the gene matches.

The gene calls are TRBV7-2 and TRBJ1-1; no definite D call. V lost 1 base to trimming and J lost 10 bases, with 13 bases between them. CDR3 length equals 13 residues. Germline V CDR1 and CDR2: SGHTA, FQGNSA. CDR3 nucleotide sequence: TGTGCCAGCAGCTTAGGGCGGGCCCTCGGAGCTTTCTTT. This encodes CASSLGRALGAFF.

CDR3 in amino acids: CASSSQDRSTDTQYF. The CDR3, as DNA: TGCGCCAGCAGCTCTCAGGACAGGTCTACAGATACGCAGTATTTT. The chain joins TRBV5-1 to TRBJ2-3; 7 positions agree with TRBD1. Losses at the gene ends were 3 bases for V and 3 bases for J; bases not matched to a gene: 7. In germline, CDR1 is SGHRS, CDR2 YFSETQ. The CDR3 length is 15 residues.

The chain joins TRBV18 to TRBJ1-1; maybe TRBD1 (5 bases). Germline loops: CDR1 KGHSH, CDR2 LQKENI. The CDR3 spans 14 residues. Trimming stripped 2 bases from V and 4 bases from J, with 11 bases between. Here the CDR3 reads CASSPEQVATEAFF. The CDR3 DNA reads as TGTGCCAGCTCACCAGAACAGGTGGCCACTGAAGCTTTCTTT.

The chain joins TRBV7-9 to TRBJ1-1, with D unclear. Germline values: CDR1 SEHNR, CDR2 FQNEAQ (reference sequence). Trimming cost V 5 bases and J 3 bases, with 4 bases left between them. CDR3 size: 11 residues. CDR3 loop: CASSADTEAFF. As DNA, the CDR3 is TGTGCCAGCAGCGCCGACACTGAAGCTTTCTTT.

The genes are TRBV14 and TRBJ2-1, with 10 bases fitting TRBD2. The ends lost 2 bases at V and 14 bases at J; junction bases unmatched: 6. This CDR3 is 13 amino acids long. Germline values: CDR1 SGHDN, CDR2 FVKESK. Here the CDR3 reads CASSQIAGGPEFF. As DNA, the CDR3 is TGTGCCAGCAGCCAAATAGCGGGGGGCCCGGAGTTCTTC.

J is TRBJ1-1 and V is TRBV2; D not certain. CDR3 size: 12 residues. CDR1 is SNHLY and CDR2 is FYNNEI in the germline V gene. Trimming shortened V by 4 bases and J by 6 bases, and 9 bases separated the two germline ends. Here the CDR3 DNA reads TGTGCCAGCAGTGCAGATTACCCTGAAGCTTTCTTT. Protein sequence: CASSADYPEAFF.

The chain recombines TRBV27 with TRBJ2-3; weak D call: TRBD2 (6 bases). This CDR3 has 15 residues. In germline, CDR1 is MNHEY, CDR2 SMNVEV (reference sequence). V lost 7 bases and J lost 0, with 14 bases in between. The DNA of the CDR3 is TGTGCCAGCATGGTTCTCGGGGGAAGCACAGATACGCAGTATTTT. This gives the protein CASMVLGGSTDTQYF.

Only one count was recorded for this clone. V gene TRBV7-6 combines with J gene TRBJ2-3; D unclear. V lost 3 bases, J lost 2 bases, and 9 bases lay in between. The V gene's germline CDR1 is SGHVS and CDR2 FNYEAQ. The CDR3 totals 14 residues. CDR3 loop: CASSFKFFTDTQYF. The CDR3 DNA sequence: TGTGCCAGCAGCTTTAAATTTTTCACAGATACGCAGTATTTT.

In DNA form, the CDR3 reads TGCGCCAGCAGCTTGGCCGGGTTAAGCAATCAGCCCCAGCATTTT. This codes for CASSLAGLSNQPQHF. V gene TRBV5-1 combines with J gene TRBJ1-5; D is unclear. This CDR3 comprises 15 residues. In germline, CDR1 is SGHRS, CDR2 YFSETQ. V shed 0 bases and J shed 1 base, with 8 bases lying between them.

V and J are TRBV2 and TRBJ2-1; TRBD1 matches 8 bases. This CDR3 is built from 14 residues. Germline assignment: CDR1 SNHLY and CDR2 FYNNEI. J lost 7 bases, V lost 4 bases, and 6 bases had no gene match. The CDR3 bases are TGTGCCAGCAGTGCCGGGACAGGTAGGAATGAGCAGTTCTTC. It codes for CASSAGTGRNEQFF.

The chain has TRBV18 and TRBJ1-5; unclear D gene. Germline V CDR1 and CDR2: KGHSH, LQKENI. V was shortened by 2 bases and J by 5 bases, with 10 bases between the two germline ends. The CDR3 spans 14 residues. The CDR3 DNA sequence: TGTGCCAGCTCACCAGGGAGAAGGGATCAGCCCCAGCATTTT. This codes for CASSPGRRDQPQHF.

The V and J genes are TRBV3-1 (or the pseudogene TRBV3-2) and TRBJ2-2, with 8 nucleotides matching TRBD2. This CDR3 spans 17 amino acids. The germline CDR1 and CDR2 sequences are LGHDT and YNNKEL (reference sequence). V shed 0 bases, J shed 4 bases, and the junction held 7 bases outside the gene matches. The CDR3: CASSQEVRRGGTGELFF. CDR3 in DNA: TGTGCCAGCAGCCAAGAAGTTAGACGGGGGGGCACCGGGGAGCTGTTTTTT.

The chain links TRBV7-2 to TRBJ2-3; possible D gene TRBD2, 6 bases. Germline assignment: CDR1 SGHTA and CDR2 FQGNSA. Trimming cost V 4 bases and J 1 base, with 12 bases left between them. The CDR3 loop spans 15 amino acids. In nucleotides, the CDR3 is TGTGCCAGCAGCTATCGAGCGGGCCGCACAGATACGCAGTATTTT. It specifies CASSYRAGRTDTQYF.

This chain uses TRBV3-1 (or the pseudogene TRBV3-2) with TRBJ1-4; the D gene is possibly TRBD1 (6 bases). V lost 6 bases and J 3 bases, leaving 11 bases between the germline ends. In germline, CDR1 is LGHDT, CDR2 YNNKEL (reference sequence). This CDR3 contains 14 residues. CDR3 nucleotides: TGTGCCAGCAGGCAGGGGACGGCTAATGAAAAACTGTTTTTT. As protein: CASRQGTANEKLFF.

The gene calls are TRBV7-2 and TRBJ2-7, with D hard to call. Looked up from germline, CDR1 is SGHTA and CDR2 is FQGNSA. The CDR3 totals 16 residues. The ends were cut back, 1 base at V and 9 bases at J, with 22 bases in the middle. Here the CDR3 reads CASSLDNSSPTRGQYF. The DNA for the CDR3 is TGTGCCAGCAGCTTAGACAACTCGTCTCCTACGAGAGGGCAGTACTTC.

The rearrangement joins TRBV7-9 to TRBJ1-2; 8 bases fit TRBD1. V gave up 3 bases and J gave up 6 bases; unmatched junction bases: 9. The CDR3 is made up of 15 amino acids. Germline CDR1 SEHNR, CDR2 FQNEAQ (reference sequence). CDR3 sequence (DNA): TGTGCCAGCAGCTTGCAATTAGGGACAGGTGATGGCTACACCTTC. It codes for CASSLQLGTGDGYTF.

This rearrangement joins TRBV6-5 to TRBJ2-2, with TRBD1 identical over 7 bases. Germline V CDR1 and CDR2: MNHEY, SVGAGI. The V and J ends lost 6 bases and 3 bases, in that order; junction bases with no gene match: 4. The CDR3 covers 14 residues. DNA for the CDR3: TGTGCCAGCAGGCGCACAGGGGACACCGGGGAGCTGTTTTTT. This sequence encodes CASRRTGDTGELFF.

V is TRBV7-8 and J is TRBJ2-2, with 12 bases that match TRBD2. Germline CDR1 is SGHVS and CDR2 is FQNEAQ. The CDR3 is 16 amino acids. V lost 5 bases to trimming and J lost 4 bases; unmatched junction nucleotides: 5. The CDR3 DNA reads as TGTGCCAGCAGCAAACTAGCGGGGGGTACCACCGGGGAGCTGTTTTTT. Protein: CASSKLAGGTTGELFF.

This sequence joins TRBV27 and TRBJ1-5; TRBD1 might be the D (5 bases). Germline loops: CDR1 MNHEY, CDR2 SMNVEV (reference sequence). CDR3 length: 15 residues. Trimming pared 4 bases from V and 5 bases from J, leaving 15 bases between. CDR3 sequence (DNA): TGTGCCAGCAGTTGGTCAGGGTCCCCCCATCAGCCCCAGCATTTT. This sequence encodes CASSWSGSPHQPQHF.

This clone was observed once. The rearrangement joins TRBV3-1 (or the pseudogene TRBV3-2) to TRBJ1-3; D not certain. The CDR3 consists of 15 residues. The V gene's germline CDR1 is LGHDT and CDR2 YNNKEL (reference sequence). Deletions cut 4 bases from V and 6 bases from J, with 16 bases between. The CDR3 sequence is CASSPPGSVANTIYF. CDR3 DNA: TGTGCCAGCAGCCCCCCGGGCAGTGTGGCAAACACCATATATTTT.

The rearrangement links TRBV20-1 to TRBJ2-5; TRBD2 aligns across 10 bases. The J segment lost 9 bases and the V segment lost 5 bases, leaving 3 bases of the junction unmatched. The germline gives CDR1 DFQATT, CDR2 SNEGSKA (reference sequence). The CDR3 length is 11 residues. CDR3 protein: CSAWTSGSQYF. The CDR3 nucleotides are TGCAGTGCTTGGACTAGCGGTTCCCAGTACTTC.

The genes are TRBV3-1 (or the pseudogene TRBV3-2) and TRBJ2-5; D gene ambiguous. From germline, CDR1 is LGHDT and CDR2 YNNKEL (reference sequence). The CDR3 has 14 amino acids. V was trimmed by 5 bases and J by 4 bases, leaving 14 bases between them. The DNA for the CDR3 is TGTGCCAGCAGCACCGGCGTTCCCCGAGAGACCCAGTACTTC. Protein sequence: CASSTGVPRETQYF.

V gene TRBV5-1 combines with J gene TRBJ1-2; the D gene is possibly TRBD1 (5 bases). V was pared by 0 bases and J by 2 bases, with 5 bases between. This CDR3 spans 13 amino acids. From germline, CDR1 is SGHRS and CDR2 YFSETQ. Here the CDR3 reads CASSLGQNYGYTF. In DNA form, the CDR3 reads TGCGCCAGCAGCTTGGGACAGAACTATGGCTACACCTTC.

The chain combines TRBV6-1 with TRBJ1-2, with 7 bases lining up with TRBD1. CDR1 MNHNS and CDR2 SASEGT come from the germline V gene. The CDR3 spans 14 residues. After removal of 3 bases from V and 7 bases from J, the junction contained 8 bases not matched to a gene. Here the CDR3 DNA reads TGTGCCAGCAGTGATGGAGGGGGCTTGAGTGGCTACACCTTC. Encoded protein: CASSDGGGLSGYTF.

The chain uses TRBV30 and TRBJ2-5, with D perhaps TRBD2 (5 bases). The CDR3 loop spans 11 amino acids. CDR1 GTSNPN and CDR2 SVGIG come from the germline V gene (reference sequence). V dropped 8 bases and J dropped 7 bases, with 14 bases sitting between them. The CDR3 loop is CARVTGGTQYF. In nucleotides, the CDR3 is TGTGCCCGGGTTACCGGAGGGACCCAGTACTTC.